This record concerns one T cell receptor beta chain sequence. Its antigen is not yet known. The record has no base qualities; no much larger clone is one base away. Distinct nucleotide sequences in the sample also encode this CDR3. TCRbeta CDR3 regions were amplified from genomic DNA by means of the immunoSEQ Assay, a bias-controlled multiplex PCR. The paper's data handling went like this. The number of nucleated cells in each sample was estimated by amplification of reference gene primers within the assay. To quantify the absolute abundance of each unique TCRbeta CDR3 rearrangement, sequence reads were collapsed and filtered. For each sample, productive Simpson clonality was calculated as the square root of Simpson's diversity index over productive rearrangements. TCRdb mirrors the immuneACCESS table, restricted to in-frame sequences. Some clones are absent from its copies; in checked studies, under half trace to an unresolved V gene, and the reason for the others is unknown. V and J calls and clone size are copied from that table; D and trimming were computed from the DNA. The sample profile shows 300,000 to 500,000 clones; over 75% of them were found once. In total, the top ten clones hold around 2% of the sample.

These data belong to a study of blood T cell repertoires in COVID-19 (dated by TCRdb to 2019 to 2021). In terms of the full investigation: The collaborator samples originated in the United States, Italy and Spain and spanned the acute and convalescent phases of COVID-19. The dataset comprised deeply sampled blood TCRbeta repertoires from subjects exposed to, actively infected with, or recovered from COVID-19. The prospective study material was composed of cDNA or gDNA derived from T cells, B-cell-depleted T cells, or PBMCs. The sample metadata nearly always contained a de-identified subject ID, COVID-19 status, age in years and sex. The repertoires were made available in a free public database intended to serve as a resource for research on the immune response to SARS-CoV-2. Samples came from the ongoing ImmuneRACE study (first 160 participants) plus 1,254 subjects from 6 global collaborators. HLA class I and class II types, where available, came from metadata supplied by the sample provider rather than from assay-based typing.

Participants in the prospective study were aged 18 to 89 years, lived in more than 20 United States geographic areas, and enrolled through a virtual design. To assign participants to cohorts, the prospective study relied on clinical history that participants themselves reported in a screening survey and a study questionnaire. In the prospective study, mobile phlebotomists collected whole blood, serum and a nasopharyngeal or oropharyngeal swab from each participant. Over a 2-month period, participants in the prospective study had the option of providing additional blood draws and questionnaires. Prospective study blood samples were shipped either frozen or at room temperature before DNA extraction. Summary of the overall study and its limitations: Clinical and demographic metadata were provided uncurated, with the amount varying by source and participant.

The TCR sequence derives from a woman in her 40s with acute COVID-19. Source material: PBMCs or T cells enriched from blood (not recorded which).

The DNA sequence is TGCAGTGCTAGAGGCGGGACTGAAGCTTTCTTT. It codes for CSARGGTEAFF. The rearrangement joined TRBV20-1 to TRBJ1-1; the D gene assignment is ambiguous. V drops 1 base and J drops 5 bases, leaving 5 bases in between. Measured from the cysteine to the phenylalanine, the CDR3 is 11 residues long. The read is trimmed to its CDR3 DNA, 33 bases read in frame from base 1. CDR1 and CDR2 are drawn from the germline V gene (reference sequence): DFQATT, SNEGSKA.